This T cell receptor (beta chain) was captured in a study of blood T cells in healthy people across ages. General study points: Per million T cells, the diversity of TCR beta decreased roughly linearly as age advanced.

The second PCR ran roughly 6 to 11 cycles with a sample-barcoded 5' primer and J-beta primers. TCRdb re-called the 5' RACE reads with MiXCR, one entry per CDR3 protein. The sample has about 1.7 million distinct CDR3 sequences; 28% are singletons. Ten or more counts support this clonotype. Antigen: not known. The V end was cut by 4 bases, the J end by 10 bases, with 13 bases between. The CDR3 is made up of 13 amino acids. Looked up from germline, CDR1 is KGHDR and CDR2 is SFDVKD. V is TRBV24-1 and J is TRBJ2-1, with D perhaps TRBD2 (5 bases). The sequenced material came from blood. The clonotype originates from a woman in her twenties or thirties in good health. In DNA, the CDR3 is TGTGCCACCAGTGACACACCGACGGGAGAGCAGTTCTTC. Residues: CATSDTPTGEQFF.